What follows describes a single T cell receptor beta chain. Its antigen is not known. This specimen belongs to a study of T cell responses to AZD1222 COVID-19 vaccine. Broader study findings: Donors in the cohort were predominantly white British and more often female, and clonal diversity was possibly underestimated.

This CDR3 comprises 13 residues. CDR1 is SNHLY and CDR2 is FYNNEI in the germline V gene. The V end was cut by 7 bases, the J end by 3 bases, with 13 bases between. Some clones are missing from TCRdb's copy, which holds only in-frame ones; the method was immunoSEQ multiplex PCR. The sample shows tens of thousands of clones, around 90% of them seen only once. V is TRBV2 and J is TRBJ2-7; TRBD1 or TRBD2 may be the D gene (6 bases each). This TCR was sampled from an adult who received the MenACWY meningococcal vaccine as a control. The source was peripheral blood, collected 28 days after the second dose of the MenACWY control vaccine. CDR3: CASNPGGVYEQYF. The CDR3 region has the DNA TGTGCCAGCAATCCCGGGGGCGTCTACGAGCAGTACTTC.